This TCR beta chain originates from a study of T cell changes during pregnancy in multiple sclerosis. This CDR3 is 13 amino acids long. Germline CDR1 SGHNT, CDR2 YYREEE (reference sequence). J was trimmed by 6 bases and V by 4 bases; bases with no gene match: 5. Repertoires were generated with immunoSEQ multiplex PCR, while TCRdb's copy carries only in-frame clones and drops some. The sample has around 71,000 clones; roughly nine tenths are singletons. This receptor was identified in a female donor with multiple sclerosis, enrolled in a pregnancy study. Source: peripheral blood, taken in the third trimester of pregnancy. V gene TRBV5-4 combines with J gene TRBJ2-3; TRBD1 agrees at 7 bases. The CDR3 bases are TGTGCCAGCAGCCTCGACAGGGATGATACGCAGTATTTT. Its translation is CASSLDRDDTQYF. The complete variable domain, with remaining parts taken from reference TRBV5-4 and TRBJ2-3, reads ETGVTQSPTHLIKTRGQQVTLRCSSQSGHNTVSWYQQALGQGPQFIFQYYREEENGRGNFPPRFSGLQFPNYSSELNVNALELDDSALYLCASSLDRDDTQYFGPGTRLTVL.